This TCR beta chain was recovered during a study of blood T cell repertoires in COVID-19. The wider study: Samples representing acute and convalescent COVID-19 were sourced from the United States, Italy and Spain.

This clone came up once. In germline, CDR1 is WSHSY, CDR2 SAAADI. V lost 6 bases to trimming and J lost 1 base, with 15 bases between them. The CDR3 has 16 residues. Method: immunoSEQ multiplex PCR; TCRdb's copy keeps in-frame clones and lacks some. The sample includes around 170,000 clones, around 83% of them seen just once. The TCR originated in a human donor in a cohort sampled during active COVID-19. Sequencing was performed on peripheral blood. The V gene is TRBV10-2, the J gene TRBJ1-4, with TRBD1 as a possible D gene (5 bases). The DNA of the CDR3 is TGCGCCAGCAGCGACCCAGGGTTTGGAACTAATGAAAAACTGTTTTTT. As protein: CASSDPGFGTNEKLFF.